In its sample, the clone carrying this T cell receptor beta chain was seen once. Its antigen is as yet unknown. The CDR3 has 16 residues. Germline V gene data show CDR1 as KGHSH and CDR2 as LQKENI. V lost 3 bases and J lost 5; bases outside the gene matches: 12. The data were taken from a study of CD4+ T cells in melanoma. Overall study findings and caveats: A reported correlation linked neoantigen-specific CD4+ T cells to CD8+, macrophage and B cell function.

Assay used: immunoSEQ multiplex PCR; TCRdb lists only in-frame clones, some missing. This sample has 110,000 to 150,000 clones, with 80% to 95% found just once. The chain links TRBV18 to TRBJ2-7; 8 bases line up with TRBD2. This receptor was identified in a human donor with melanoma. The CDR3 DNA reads TGTGCCAGCTCACCCTGGGGGACTAGTATTCCTCACGAGCAGTACTTC. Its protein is CASSPWGTSIPHEQYF.